This T cell receptor (beta chain) was sequenced for a study of shared clonotypes between healthy human individuals. Repertoires were generated with immunoSEQ multiplex PCR, while TCRdb's copy carries only in-frame clones and drops some. This repertoire shows 600,000 to 750,000 clones, about 90% found once; its top ten account for 34%. The sequencing input was memory CD8+ T cells from PBMCs. The subset denotes: CD45RO+ cells pooled with CCR7-negative TemRA cells. The origin of this receptor is a man aged 18 to 30 in good health. Some clones in this sample may be carry-over from other donors' samples.

The CDR3 loop reads CASRDLYSNQPQHF. The CDR3 DNA reads TGTGCCAGCAGGGATCTTTATAGCAATCAGCCCCAGCATTTT. The rearrangement links TRBV27 to TRBJ1-5, with D hard to call. Germline V gives CDR1 MNHEY, CDR2 SMNVEV (reference sequence). This CDR3 is 14 amino acids long. V dropped 6 bases and J dropped 0 bases, with 9 bases sitting between them.